Each of the 5 T cell receptor beta chains below was sequenced from the same sample in a study of blood T cell repertoires in COVID-19. Method: immunoSEQ multiplex PCR; TCRdb's copy keeps in-frame clones and lacks some. The sample consists of tens of thousands of clones, 85% of them appearing once. Sequenced: peripheral blood. All receptors come from a man between 45 and 60 years old with active COVID-19.

As concerns this clone: Within the sample, other DNA sequences also encode this same CDR3. The chain joins TRBV9 to TRBJ2-3; unclear D gene. The V gene lost 0 bases and the J gene lost 1 base, with 6 bases spanning the gap. The CDR3 totals 14 residues. CDR1 and CDR2 (germline): SGDLS, YYNGEE. The CDR3 DNA reads as TGTGCCAGCAGCGTAGTCGGTGGCACAGATACGCAGTATTTT. It translates to CASSVVGGTDTQYF.

The V gene is TRBV9, the J gene TRBJ1-4; D unresolved. This CDR3 is built from 13 residues. Trimming took off 4 bases at V and 3 bases at J, with 7 bases between the two ends. Germline-derived CDR1 and CDR2 are SGDLS and YYNGEE. Written as DNA, the CDR3 is TGTGCCAGCAGCCGGGGTCCTAATGAAAAACTGTTTTTT. Translating it yields CASSRGPNEKLFF. The complete variable domain, with remaining parts taken from reference TRBV9 and TRBJ1-4, reads DSGVTQTPKHLITATGQRVTLRCSPRSGDLSVYWYQQSLDQGLQFLIQYYNGEERAKGNILERFSAQQFPDLHSELNLSSLELGDSALYFCASSRGPNEKLFFGSGTQLSVL.

The rearrangement uses TRBV18 and TRBJ2-3, with 13 bases lining up with TRBD2. CDR1 KGHSH and CDR2 LQKENI come from the germline V gene. V lost 6 bases to trimming and J lost 6 bases; unmatched junction nucleotides: 6. The CDR3 contains 15 residues. CDR3 sequence: CASSTGLAGADTQYF. The CDR3 DNA follows: TGTGCCAGCTCTACCGGACTAGCGGGAGCCGATACGCAGTATTTT. The variable domain in full, with the rest retrieved from reference TRBV18 and TRBJ2-3, is NAGVMQNPRHLVRRRGQEARLRCSPMKGHSHVYWYRQLPEEGLKFMVYLQKENIIDESGMPKERFSAEFPKEGPSILRIQQVVRGDSAAYFCASSTGLAGADTQYFGPGTRLTVL.

The chain recombines TRBV9 with TRBJ2-4; 11 positions agree with TRBD2. Looked up from germline, CDR1 is SGDLS and CDR2 is YYNGEE. The junction had 7 bases not matched to a gene; V was cut back by 2 bases and J by 6 bases. The CDR3 runs to 16 residues. The CDR3 DNA reads as TGTGCCAGCAGCGTTTTAGCGGGAGGGCCTGGAAACATTCAGTACTTC. As protein: CASSVLAGGPGNIQYF.

The V and J genes are TRBV6-2 or TRBV6-3 and TRBJ1-2; D is unclear. V lost 0 bases, J lost 0 bases, and 8 bases lay in between. The length of the CDR3 is 15 residues. Germline V CDR1 and CDR2: MNHEY, SVGEGT. The CDR3 loop is CASSYSPGANYGYTF. CDR3 nucleotide sequence: TGTGCCAGCAGTTACTCGCCCGGAGCTAACTATGGCTACACCTTC.